A single sample is the source of the 25 T cell receptor beta chains below, sequenced in a study of PD-1 blockade in mismatch repair-deficient tumors. The data were produced by immunoSEQ multiplex PCR, yet TCRdb's version contains in-frame clones alone and is incomplete. Of approximately 100,000 clones listed, 82% are singletons. Specimen: peripheral blood, collected approximately 8 months after starting pembrolizumab. These receptors were taken from an adult with mismatch repair-deficient cancer.

V and J are TRBV10-3 and TRBJ1-1; D gene unclear. The V end lost 11 bases, the J end lost 3 bases, and 16 bases lay between the germline ends. This CDR3 is 13 amino acids long. From germline, CDR1 is ENHRY and CDR2 SYGVKD. The CDR3 here is CAASRVVDTEAFF. In nucleotides, the CDR3 is TGTGCCGCAAGCCGGGTGGTAGACACTGAAGCTTTCTTT.

The V and J genes are TRBV5-1 and TRBJ2-1, with 7 bases lining up with TRBD1. The CDR3 length is 14 residues. The germline CDR1 and CDR2 sequences are SGHRS and YFSETQ. V dropped 1 base and J dropped 8; count of bases not matched to a gene: 6. Here the CDR3 reads CASSLTGARDEQFF. CDR3 bases: TGCGCCAGCAGCTTGACAGGGGCAAGGGATGAGCAGTTCTTC.

The chain couples TRBV14 to TRBJ2-3; 9 nucleotides match TRBD1. The J segment lost 0 bases and the V segment lost 5 bases, leaving 3 bases of the junction unmatched. Germline values: CDR1 SGHDN, CDR2 FVKESK. The CDR3 loop spans 15 amino acids. The CDR3 DNA reads TGTGCCAGCAGCTCGGGACAGGGAAGCACAGATACGCAGTATTTT. Its translation is CASSSGQGSTDTQYF.

This clone is medium-sized within its sample. V usage is TRBV9 and J usage is TRBJ2-7, with D hard to call. The CDR3 has 15 residues. Germline CDR1 SGDLS, CDR2 YYNGEE. Between the trimmed V and J ends, which lost 4 bases and 5 bases, there was a span of 19 bases. This CDR3 reads CASSPSALTGHEQYF. CDR3 in DNA: TGTGCCAGCAGCCCCTCGGCACTAACCGGGCACGAGCAGTACTTC. The full variable domain, rest sourced from reference TRBV9 and TRBJ2-7, is DSGVTQTPKHLITATGQRVTLRCSPRSGDLSVYWYQQSLDQGLQFLIQYYNGEERAKGNILERFSAQQFPDLHSELNLSSLELGDSALYFCASSPSALTGHEQYFGPGTRLTVT.

The V and J genes are TRBV6-5 and TRBJ2-3; D unclear. The CDR3 consists of 12 residues. Germline assignment: CDR1 MNHEY and CDR2 SVGAGI. Between the trimmed V and J ends, which lost 2 bases and 4 bases, there was a span of 4 bases. CDR3 bases: TGTGCCAGCAGTTACGCGGCAGATACGCAGTATTTT. The encoded protein is CASSYAADTQYF.

V and J are TRBV27 and TRBJ2-1, with TRBD2 matching 13 bases. Germline CDR1 is MNHEY and CDR2 is SMNVEV (reference sequence). Germline trimming cut 1 base from V and 7 bases from J; bases unmatched to any gene: 4. This CDR3 spans 16 amino acids. The CDR3 region is CASSLWGTSGKNEQFF. DNA of the CDR3: TGTGCCAGCAGTTTATGGGGGACTAGCGGGAAGAATGAGCAGTTCTTC.

This clone has a single count. The CDR3 region has the DNA TGTGCCAGCAGCTTTTTGGAAGAGCCCTCATGGGAGCAGTACTTC. It translates to CASSFLEEPSWEQYF. The chain joins TRBV5-5 to TRBJ2-7; no reliable D call. CDR3 length equals 15 residues. CDR1 and CDR2 from the germline V gene are SGHKS and YYEKEE (reference sequence). Trimming took 2 bases from V and 7 from J, leaving 19 bases between them.

The chain recombines TRBV5-1 with TRBJ2-3; 10 bases agree with TRBD1. The J segment lost 4 bases and the V segment lost 4 bases, leaving 3 bases of the junction unmatched. This CDR3 has 14 amino acids. Germline V gene data show CDR1 as SGHRS and CDR2 as YFSETQ. The CDR3 sequence is CASSNGQGADTQYF. The CDR3 nucleotides are TGCGCCAGCAGCAACGGACAGGGGGCAGATACGCAGTATTTT.

The chain couples TRBV11-2 to TRBJ2-2; 12 bases are shared with TRBD1. V lost 5 bases, J lost 4 bases, and 2 bases stayed unmatched. Per the germline V gene, CDR1 is SGHAT and CDR2 is FQNNGV. This CDR3 is built from 15 residues. CDR3 residues: CASSPGQGATGELFF. The CDR3 coding sequence is TGTGCCAGCAGCCCGGGACAGGGGGCCACCGGGGAGCTGTTTTTT.

V gene TRBV5-1 combines with J gene TRBJ1-1; possible D gene TRBD1, 6 bases. The CDR3 extends over 11 amino acids. Trimming stripped 3 bases from V and 7 bases from J, with 7 bases between. CDR1 is SGHRS, CDR2 YFSETQ, per germline. CDR3: CASSSTGEAFF. The CDR3 DNA follows: TGCGCCAGCAGCTCGACAGGTGAAGCTTTCTTT.

This clone was detected ten times or more. The J gene is TRBJ2-1, the V gene TRBV2; D gene uncertain. The CDR3 is 13 amino acids. The germline gives CDR1 SNHLY, CDR2 FYNNEI. The V gene lost 1 base and the J gene lost 5 bases, with 6 bases spanning the gap. The CDR3 DNA follows: TGTGCCAGCAGTGAAGGGTGGGACAATGAGCAGTTCTTC. This gives the protein CASSEGWDNEQFF.

The chain uses TRBV18 and TRBJ2-7, with 8 bases fitting TRBD2. The CDR3 totals 16 residues. CDR1 is KGHSH and CDR2 is LQKENI in the germline V gene. After removal of 3 bases from V and 1 base from J, the junction contained 8 bases not matched to a gene. DNA for the CDR3: TGTGCCAGCTCACCGGGGGCCGGGAGGGGTTCCTACGAGCAGTACTTC. Translating gives CASSPGAGRGSYEQYF.

This clone was counted a few times. V and J are TRBV10-1 and TRBJ1-1, with no clear D. Trimming cost V 4 bases and J 5 bases, with 11 bases left between them. Germline assignment: CDR1 WNHNN and CDR2 SYGVQD (reference sequence). This CDR3 comprises 13 residues. The CDR3: CASSARQGTEAFF. In DNA, the CDR3 is TGCGCCAGCAGTGCTAGACAAGGAACTGAAGCTTTCTTT.

The rearrangement links TRBV6-6 to TRBJ2-7; the match to TRBD1 covers 12 bases. Looked up from germline, CDR1 is MNHNY and CDR2 is SVGAGI (reference sequence). The CDR3 consists of 15 residues. The junction had 5 bases not matched to a gene; V was cut back by 2 bases and J by 6 bases. CDR3 DNA sequence: TGTGCCAGCAGTTACGCGGGACAGGGGGCCGGCGAGCAGTACTTC. Protein: CASSYAGQGAGEQYF.

The J gene is TRBJ2-4, the V gene TRBV5-6, with TRBD2 matching over 10 bases. V dropped 1 base and J dropped 6; count of bases not matched to a gene: 7. CDR3 length equals 16 residues. From germline, CDR1 is SGHDT and CDR2 YYEEEE. This chain's CDR3 is CASSLFSTSGANIQYF. Written as DNA, the CDR3 is TGTGCCAGCAGCTTGTTTTCTACTAGCGGGGCAAACATTCAGTACTTC.

V usage is TRBV27 and J usage is TRBJ2-1; weak D call: TRBD2 (5 bases). The CDR3 runs to 17 residues. V lost 7 bases, J lost 1 base, and 20 bases lay in between. Germline CDR1 MNHEY, CDR2 SMNVEV (reference sequence). The DNA for the CDR3 is TGTGCCAGCATCCAATACTATGCGGGTGGTTCCTACAATGAGCAGTTCTTC. Protein: CASIQYYAGGSYNEQFF.

The chain joins TRBV5-1 to TRBJ1-1; no definite D call. Trimming cost V 0 bases and J 1 base, with 7 bases left between them. Germline CDR1 and CDR2: SGHRS and YFSETQ. The CDR3 has 14 residues. The CDR3 protein is CASSLGASNTEAFF. In DNA form, the CDR3 reads TGCGCCAGCAGCTTGGGAGCCTCGAACACTGAAGCTTTCTTT.

The chain employs TRBV5-1 and TRBJ2-1, with D perhaps matching TRBD2 (5 bases). The CDR3 consists of 11 residues. Trimming cost V 3 bases and J 12 bases, with 10 bases left between them. Germline V gives CDR1 SGHRS, CDR2 YFSETQ. For the CDR3, the DNA is TGCGCCAGCAGCTGGGGAGTAGCGCAGTTCTTC. Translation gives CASSWGVAQFF. Full variable domain (outside the CDR3, taken from reference TRBV5-1 and TRBJ2-1): KAGVTQTPRYLIKTRGQQVTLSCSPISGHRSVSWYQQTPGQGLQFLFEYFSETQRNKGNFPGRFSGRQFSNSRSEMNVSTLELGDSALYLCASSWGVAQFFGPGTRLTVL.

This clone was counted only a few times. The chain is built from TRBV19 and TRBJ2-7; tentative D call: TRBD2 (6 bases). V lost 0 bases and J 2 bases, leaving 8 bases between the germline ends. CDR1 is LNHDA, CDR2 SQIVND, per germline (reference sequence). The CDR3 contains 14 residues. CDR3 amino acids: CASSIDSGTYEQYF. The CDR3 DNA sequence: TGTGCCAGTAGTATAGATAGCGGTACCTACGAGCAGTACTTC.

The chain joins TRBV7-9 to TRBJ2-5, with 7 bases aligning to TRBD2. The length of the CDR3 is 13 residues. The V gene end was trimmed by 4 bases and the J gene end by 5 bases; junction bases not matched to a gene: 4. CDR1 is SEHNR and CDR2 is FQNEAQ in the germline V gene (reference sequence). The CDR3 nucleotides read TGTGCCAGCAGCTCGCGGGAGTGGGAGACCCAGTACTTC. Translating gives CASSSREWETQYF. Complete variable domain (other parts from reference TRBV7-9 and TRBJ2-5): DTGVSQNPRHKITKRGQNVTFRCDPISEHNRLYWYRQTLGQGPEFLTYFQNEAQLEKSRLLSDRFSAERPKGSFSTLEIQRTEQGDSAMYLCASSSREWETQYFGPGTRLLVL.

This clone occurred a few times. The gene calls are TRBV27 and TRBJ1-5, with 9 nucleotides matching TRBD1. This CDR3 comprises 16 residues. Looked up from germline, CDR1 is MNHEY and CDR2 is SMNVEV (reference sequence). The V segment lost 6 bases and the J segment 3 bases; nucleotides outside the gene matches: 9. The CDR3 here is CASRDPGQGYNQPQHF. CDR3 sequence (DNA): TGTGCCAGCAGAGATCCGGGACAGGGCTACAATCAGCCCCAGCATTTT.

The chain recombines TRBV27 with TRBJ2-7, with D perhaps TRBD1 (5 bases). Germline V lookup: CDR1 MNHEY, CDR2 SMNVEV (reference sequence). V gave up 5 bases and J gave up 8 bases, with 10 bases separating them. CDR3 length: 11 amino acids. CDR3 DNA sequence: TGTGCCAGCAGTGGCCAGGGTAAGCAGTACTTC. Amino acids: CASSGQGKQYF.

The chain combines TRBV5-1 with TRBJ1-1; TRBD1 might be the D (6 bases). V was shortened by 0 bases and J by 1 base, with 16 bases between the two germline ends. The CDR3 is 17 amino acids. The germline V gene has CDR1 SGHRS and CDR2 YFSETQ. The CDR3 DNA sequence: TGCGCCAGCAGCTTGGGGTCCGTCGGGGGCCAGAACACTGAAGCTTTCTTT. Amino acid sequence: CASSLGSVGGQNTEAFF.

This clone was counted a few times. The chain combines TRBV7-8 with TRBJ1-5; no definite D call. Per germline, CDR1 SGHVS and CDR2 FQNEAQ. V shed 0 bases and J shed 6 bases, with 9 bases lying between them. The CDR3 is 14 amino acids. This chain's CDR3 is CASSLAGMSQPQHF. The CDR3 bases are TGTGCCAGCAGCTTAGCGGGGATGTCTCAGCCCCAGCATTTT.

The genes are TRBV30 and TRBJ1-2; a weak D match, TRBD1 (5 bases). This CDR3 region has 17 residues. V was shortened by 2 bases and J by 6 bases, with 25 bases between the two germline ends. Germline CDR1 GTSNPN, CDR2 SVGIG (reference sequence). The CDR3 sequence is CAWSPATWPGAGDGYTF. CDR3 coding DNA: TGTGCCTGGAGTCCCGCGACATGGCCCGGGGCCGGGGATGGCTACACCTTC.